This T cell receptor beta chain derives from a study of human T cells and chemical hapten exposure. Study-wide background: DPC 0.01% went on the upper back by patch test, with reading at 6 days. The study, taken as a whole, reports: Alopecia in all donors means immunity may differ from healthy individuals. Once DPC sensitization occurred, TCRs above 1 in 1000 frequency showed no change.

This clonotype appeared a few times. Its specificity is not known. Trimming shortened V by 0 bases and J by 3 bases, and 13 bases separated the two germline ends. The germline CDR1 and CDR2 sequences are SGHRS and YFSETQ. There are 15 residues in the CDR3. Each CDR3 protein is one row after TCRdb ran MiXCR on the RACE reads. The sample has about 64,000 distinct CDR3 sequences, 9.5% to 11% seen once; the top ten hold 2% to 3%. Indicated time point: patch test 3, about 24 weeks after DPC sensitization. The treatment is: therapeutic diphenylcyclopropenone sensitization with weekly scalp DPC. The sequenced sample was whole blood, obtained in connection with sensitization to the hapten diphenylcyclopropenone (DPC). The rearrangement joins TRBV5-1 to TRBJ2-7; tentatively, D is TRBD2 (6 bases). This receptor was identified in a woman in her twenties or thirties with alopecia areata. Some clones in this sample may be carry-over from other donors' samples. This CDR3 is CASSLEVGAGYEQYF. The CDR3 DNA sequence: TGCGCCAGCAGCTTGGAGGTGGGAGCGGGCTACGAGCAGTACTTC. Full variable domain (rest looked up from reference TRBV5-1 and TRBJ2-7): KAGVTQTPRYLIKTRGQQVTLSCSPISGHRSVSWYQQTPGQGLQFLFEYFSETQRNKGNFPGRFSGRQFSNSRSEMNVSTLELGDSALYLCASSLEVGAGYEQYFGPGTRLTVT.